This T cell receptor (beta chain) was recorded in a study of monozygotic twins with inflammatory bowel disease. General study results and limits: Compared with healthy co-twins, IBD patients showed reduced TCRbeta repertoire diversity by inverse Simpson.

The germline V gene encodes CDR1 SQVTM and CDR2 ANQGSEA. This CDR3 has 13 residues. Two nested PCRs, of roughly 17 and 9 cycles, processed TCRalpha and TCRbeta cDNA. For each CDR3 protein, TCRdb gives one entry from its re-call of the 5' RACE reads, without DNA. This sample contains 150,000 to 200,000 distinct CDR3 sequences. Concerning this clonotype itself: Its antigen is not known.

Sequencing was carried out using blood. The sequence was collected from a human donor with ulcerative colitis or Crohn's disease, or a healthy co-twin of an affected twin (not recorded which). The chain has TRBV29-1 and TRBJ2-7; TCRdb picks TRBD2, but there is no DNA to check that call. The CDR3 is CSVEKGEGYEQYF.